This T cell receptor (beta chain) was captured in a study of blood T cell repertoires in COVID-19. Study details: COVID-19 samples collected from the United States, Italy and Spain covered acute and convalescent phases. In each case, the material was cDNA or gDNA derived from T cells, B-cell-depleted T cells, or PBMCs.

Using immunoSEQ multiplex PCR, the repertoire was profiled, and TCRdb retains in-frame clones only, with some absent. The sample consists of about 390,000 clones, around 87% of them appearing once. This clone occurred once. Seattle-derived patients entered the study during active infection and were followed longitudinally. This TCR was sampled from a woman aged 55 to 70 with COVID-19, enrolled during active disease. What was sequenced was peripheral blood.

CDR3 nucleotides: TGTGCCAGCAGCTCCTCCGGGGGAACTGAAGCTTTCTTT. Translated, it gives CASSSSGGTEAFF. This chain connects TRBV7-3 to TRBJ1-1; D might be TRBD1 (5 bases). CDR3 length: 13 amino acids. The germline V gene has CDR1 SGHTA and CDR2 FQGTGA. Trimming took off 4 bases at V and 5 bases at J, with 11 bases between the two ends.